Following are 12 T cell receptor beta chains from one sample sequenced in a study of T cell responses to AZD1222 COVID-19 vaccine. Produced via immunoSEQ multiplex PCR; TCRdb's table is partial and in-frame only. The sample comprises 120,000 or so clones, 88% of which are singletons, and about 6% rests with the top ten. The specimen comprised peripheral blood, sampled on day 0 of AZD1222 vaccination. All receptors come from an adult in good health.

The rearrangement joins TRBV11-2 to TRBJ2-7; 8 bases agree with TRBD1. CDR3 size: 17 residues. Trimming at V came to 5 bases and at J to 4 bases, leaving 16 bases not matched to a gene. CDR1 is SGHAT, CDR2 FQNNGV, per germline. The CDR3, as DNA: TGTGCCAGCAGCAAAACCACAACAGGGGGATACCAATACGAGCAGTACTTC. Protein sequence: CASSKTTTGGYQYEQYF.

This clone was detected only a few times. The chain is built from TRBV5-1 and TRBJ1-4; the D gene is possibly TRBD1 (6 bases). CDR1 is SGHRS and CDR2 is YFSETQ in the germline V gene. V lost 0 bases to trimming and J lost 6 bases, with 6 bases between them. The CDR3 sequence is 13 residues long. CDR3 coding DNA: TGCGCCAGCAGCTTGGCAGGGGATGAAAAACTGTTTTTT. The encoded protein is CASSLAGDEKLFF.

The rearrangement uses TRBV6-5 and TRBJ2-3; D unclear. The CDR3 is 11 residues long. Trimming pared 6 bases from V and 6 bases from J, leaving 7 bases between. Germline values: CDR1 MNHEY, CDR2 SVGAGI. CDR3 in amino acids: CASSRRDTQYF. CDR3 coding DNA: TGTGCCAGCAGCCGTAGGGATACGCAGTATTTT.

V usage is TRBV7-8 and J usage is TRBJ2-2; 9 bases map to TRBD1. The germline CDR1 and CDR2 sequences are SGHVS and FQNEAQ. The junction had 8 bases not matched to a gene; V was cut back by 5 bases and J by 4 bases. The CDR3 runs 16 residues. The chain's CDR3 is CASSLPGTGTTGELFF. As DNA, the CDR3 is TGTGCCAGCAGCCTGCCTGGGACAGGGACCACCGGGGAGCTGTTTTTT. The complete variable domain, with remaining parts taken from reference TRBV7-8 and TRBJ2-2, reads GAGVSQSPRYKVAKRGQDVALRCDPISGHVSLFWYQQALGQGPEFLTYFQNEAQLDKSGLPSDRFFAERPEGSVSTLKIQRTQQEDSAVYLCASSLPGTGTTGELFFGEGSRLTVL.

This chain connects TRBV7-3 to TRBJ1-1, with a weak D call TRBD1 (5 bases). The CDR3 has 13 amino acids. Per germline, CDR1 SGHTA and CDR2 FQGTGA. Trimming pared 5 bases from V and 4 bases from J, leaving 11 bases between. The CDR3 loop is CASSTGLLTEAFF. CDR3 coding DNA: TGTGCCAGCAGCACGGGGCTCCTCACTGAAGCTTTCTTT.

This chain connects TRBV28 to TRBJ2-7; unclear D gene. The CDR3 loop spans 13 amino acids. The germline V gene encodes CDR1 MDHEN and CDR2 SYDVKM. Trimming took off 6 bases at V and 2 bases at J, with 11 bases between the two ends. The CDR3 DNA reads as TGTGCCAGCAGACATGGGCCCACCTACGAGCAGTACTTC. It specifies CASRHGPTYEQYF. The variable domain in full, completed from reference TRBV28 and TRBJ2-7, reads DVKVTQSSRYLVKRTGEKVFLECVQDMDHENMFWYRQDPGLGLRLIYFSYDVKMKEKGDIPEGYSVSREKKERFSLILESASTNQTSMYLCASRHGPTYEQYFGPGTRLTVT.

V usage is TRBV4-2 and J usage is TRBJ2-1; D is ambiguous. The V gene lost 0 bases and the J gene lost 4 bases, with 10 bases spanning the gap. Germline-derived CDR1 and CDR2 are LGHNA and YNFKEQ. The CDR3 length is 15 residues. CDR3 bases: TGTGCCAGCAGCCAAGAGAGTTCCCTTTACAATGAGCAGTTCTTC. It codes for CASSQESSLYNEQFF.

This clone occurred once. The chain has TRBV4-1 and TRBJ1-3; 7 bases line up with TRBD1. CDR1 and CDR2 from the germline V gene are MGHRA and YSYEKL. This CDR3 has 15 residues. Trimming at V came to 0 bases and at J to 4 bases, leaving 3 bases not matched to a gene. The chain's CDR3 is CASSQDTGVGNTIYF. The CDR3 DNA is TGCGCCAGCAGCCAAGACACAGGGGTGGGAAACACCATATATTTT.

V is TRBV7-9 and J is TRBJ1-2; 7 nucleotides agree with TRBD1. The CDR3 consists of 18 residues. Germline CDR1 and CDR2: SEHNR and FQNEAQ (reference sequence). Trimming took 5 bases from V and 2 from J; bases not matched to a gene: 17. Here the CDR3 DNA reads TGTGCCAGCAGCACGAAATTATGGACAGGACCGACAAACTATGGCTACACCTTC. The encoded protein is CASSTKLWTGPTNYGYTF.

This chain links TRBV10-3 with TRBJ2-7; 7 bases match TRBD2. CDR1 is ENHRY and CDR2 is SYGVKD in the germline V gene. With 8 bases clipped from V and 2 bases from J, the junction kept 12 bases outside the gene matches. The CDR3 is 15 amino acids. The CDR3 region is CAIGGGSGQTYEQYF. DNA of the CDR3: TGTGCCATCGGGGGGGGGAGCGGACAAACCTACGAGCAGTACTTC.

The V gene is TRBV30, the J gene TRBJ1-5, with 9 bases fitting TRBD1. J was trimmed by 5 bases and V by 5 bases; bases with no gene match: 1. This CDR3 region has 12 residues. Germline lookup yields CDR1 GTSNPN and CDR2 SVGIG (reference sequence). CDR3 in DNA: TGTGCCTGGGACAGGGGGGATCAGCCCCAGCATTTT. Translation: CAWDRGDQPQHF.

This CDR3 is CASSGRVAGRNEQFF. The DNA of the CDR3 is TGCGCCAGCAGCGGGAGGGTTGCGGGGAGGAATGAGCAGTTCTTC. This chain uses TRBV10-1 with TRBJ2-1, with TRBD2 matching over 8 bases. The CDR3 extends over 15 amino acids. V shed 6 bases, J shed 7 bases, and the junction held 11 bases outside the gene matches. Germline V gives CDR1 WNHNN, CDR2 SYGVQD (reference sequence).